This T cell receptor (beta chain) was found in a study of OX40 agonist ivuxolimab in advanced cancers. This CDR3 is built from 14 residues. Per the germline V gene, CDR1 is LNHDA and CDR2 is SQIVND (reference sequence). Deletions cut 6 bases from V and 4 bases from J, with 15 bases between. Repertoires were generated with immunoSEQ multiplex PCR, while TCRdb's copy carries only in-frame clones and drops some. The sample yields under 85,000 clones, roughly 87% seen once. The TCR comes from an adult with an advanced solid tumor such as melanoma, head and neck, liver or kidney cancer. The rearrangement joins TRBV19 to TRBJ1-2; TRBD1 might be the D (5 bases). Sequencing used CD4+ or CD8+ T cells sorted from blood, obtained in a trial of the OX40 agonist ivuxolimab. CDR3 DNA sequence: TGTGCCAGTAGAGTGGGGACGATCGGCTATGGCTACACCTTC. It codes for CASRVGTIGYGYTF.